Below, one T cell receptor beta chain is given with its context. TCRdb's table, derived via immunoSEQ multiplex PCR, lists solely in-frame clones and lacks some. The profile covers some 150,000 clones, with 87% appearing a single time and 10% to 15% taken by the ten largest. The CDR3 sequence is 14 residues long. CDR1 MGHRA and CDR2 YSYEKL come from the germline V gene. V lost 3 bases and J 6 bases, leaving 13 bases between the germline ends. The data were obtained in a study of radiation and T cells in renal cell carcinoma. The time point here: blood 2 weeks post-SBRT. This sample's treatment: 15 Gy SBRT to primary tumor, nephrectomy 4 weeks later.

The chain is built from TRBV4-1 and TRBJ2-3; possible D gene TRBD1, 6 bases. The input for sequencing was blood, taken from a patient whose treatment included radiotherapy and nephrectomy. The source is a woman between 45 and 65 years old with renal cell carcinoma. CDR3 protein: CASSQGARGDTQYF. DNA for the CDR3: TGCGCCAGCAGCCAGGGCGCTAGGGGGGATACGCAGTATTTT.